What follows are 22 T cell receptor beta chains derived from one specimen sequenced in a study of cytomegalovirus exposure and HLA in healthy donors. Measured with immunoSEQ multiplex PCR; TCRdb has only the in-frame clones, and not every one. Among 70,000 to 75,000 clones listed, 94% were seen once. The specimen was PBMCs. The receptors were sampled from a woman aged 18-29 years in good health and CMV-seronegative.

The chain is built from TRBV4-2 and TRBJ2-5; TRBD1 agrees at 8 bases. Germline assignment: CDR1 LGHNA and CDR2 YNFKEQ. V shed 4 bases and J 5 bases; nucleotides not matched to a gene: 3. The CDR3 has 13 amino acids. CDR3 sequence (DNA): TGTGCCAGCAGCCGACAGGGGTGGGAGACCCAGTACTTC. Translation: CASSRQGWETQYF.

The J gene is TRBJ2-3, the V gene TRBV1; the D call in the table, TRBD2, was not verified against the DNA. TRBV1 corresponds to a pseudogene. The CDR3 is 17 amino acids. CDR3 sequence reads: CTSSQGAGGLGTDTQYF. The CDR3 region has the DNA TGCACCAGCAGCCAAGGAGCGGGGGGGCTAGGCACAGATACGCAGTATTTT.

V usage is TRBV27 and J usage is TRBJ1-5; 8 positions match TRBD1. The germline CDR1 and CDR2 sequences are MNHEY and SMNVEV (reference sequence). V trimming: 3 bases; J trimming: 11 bases; junction bases outside the gene matches: 6. The CDR3 has 13 residues. CDR3 sequence (DNA): TGTGCCAGCAGTTTGCAGGGGGCTTCGACCCAGCATTTT. It specifies CASSLQGASTQHF.

The chain carries TRBV15 and TRBJ2-1, with 9 nucleotides matching TRBD1. Germline values: CDR1 LNHNV, CDR2 YYDKDF (reference sequence). J lost 9 bases, V lost 5 bases, and 8 bases had no gene match. The CDR3 has 14 amino acids. CDR3 region: CATSRDRDSFEQFF. In DNA, the CDR3 is TGTGCCACCAGCCGGGACAGGGATAGTTTTGAGCAGTTCTTC.

The V call is TRBV10-3, the J call TRBJ1-1; 8 nucleotides match TRBD1. With 4 bases clipped from V and 4 bases from J, the junction kept 5 bases outside the gene matches. CDR1 is ENHRY, CDR2 SYGVKD, per germline. The length of the CDR3 is 14 residues. CDR3 nucleotide sequence: TGTGCCATCAGTGGCCGGACAGGGTCCACTGAAGCTTTCTTT. It codes for CAISGRTGSTEAFF.

This chain joins TRBV9 and TRBJ1-6; 8 bases fit TRBD1. V lost 2 bases to trimming and J lost 5 bases; unmatched junction nucleotides: 3. CDR3 length: 15 amino acids. Germline CDR1 and CDR2: SGDLS and YYNGEE. The CDR3 region is CASSVTGANNSPLHF. CDR3 bases: TGTGCCAGCAGCGTGACAGGGGCTAATAATTCACCCCTCCACTTT. The full variable domain, completed using reference TRBV9 and TRBJ1-6, is DSGVTQTPKHLITATGQRVTLRCSPRSGDLSVYWYQQSLDQGLQFLIQYYNGEERAKGNILERFSAQQFPDLHSELNLSSLELGDSALYFCASSVTGANNSPLHFGNGTRLTVT.

This chain uses TRBV29-1 with TRBJ1-5; TRBD1 is a possible D gene (6 bases). There are 13 residues in the CDR3. Germline lookup yields CDR1 SQVTM and CDR2 ANQGSEA. The V end was cut by 5 bases, the J end by 9 bases, with 17 bases between. The DNA of the CDR3 is TGCAGCGTTCGCGACAGGTCCAGGGGGCCCCAGCATTTT. Translation gives CSVRDRSRGPQHF.

The rearrangement uses TRBV7-2 and TRBJ1-4, with unresolved D. From germline, CDR1 is SGHTA and CDR2 FQGNSA. The CDR3 has 15 residues. Trimming took off 2 bases at V and 4 bases at J, with 11 bases between the two ends. The CDR3 region is CASSLRGRLNEKLFF. The CDR3 DNA sequence: TGTGCCAGCAGCTTAAGAGGCCGGCTTAATGAAAAACTGTTTTTT.

The chain combines TRBV27 with TRBJ2-3; D is ambiguous. CDR3 size: 15 residues. The V gene lost 5 bases and the J gene lost 2 bases, with 14 bases spanning the gap. Germline V lookup: CDR1 MNHEY, CDR2 SMNVEV (reference sequence). Here the CDR3 DNA reads TGTGCCAGCAGTCAAACCGGCAGACTCACAGATACGCAGTATTTT. Amino acids: CASSQTGRLTDTQYF.

The chain has TRBV2 and TRBJ2-7; 7 positions agree with TRBD1. The CDR3 has 12 amino acids. V gave up 5 bases and J gave up 3 bases; unmatched junction bases: 1. CDR1 is SNHLY, CDR2 FYNNEI, per germline. In nucleotides, the CDR3 is TGTGCCAGCAGTAGGGACAGCTACGAGCAGTACTTC. This codes for CASSRDSYEQYF.

The chain employs TRBV19 and TRBJ1-5; D is ambiguous. Germline CDR1 reads LNHDA; CDR2 reads SQIVND (reference sequence). V shed 0 bases and J shed 3 bases, with 6 bases lying between them. This CDR3 region has 14 residues. The CDR3 bases are TGTGCCAGTAGTATAGACAGGCTCAATCAGCCCCAGCATTTT. It specifies CASSIDRLNQPQHF.

CDR3 in DNA: TGTGCCAGCAGTGAGCTAGCGGGTACCACAGATACGCAGTATTTT. Translating it yields CASSELAGTTDTQYF. The gene calls are TRBV6-4 and TRBJ2-3; 8 bases line up with TRBD2. The CDR3 consists of 15 residues. With 3 bases clipped from V and 2 bases from J, the junction kept 4 bases outside the gene matches. Germline assignment: CDR1 MRHNA and CDR2 SNTAGT.

This clone was found once. This chain links TRBV27 with TRBJ1-2; 9 bases fit TRBD1. This CDR3 comprises 13 residues. The ends lost 8 bases at V and 8 bases at J; junction bases unmatched: 9. The germline CDR1 and CDR2 sequences are MNHEY and SMNVEV (reference sequence). CDR3 bases: TGTGCCAGCGGACGGGACAGGGAGTTAGGCTACACCTTC. Its protein is CASGRDRELGYTF.

The CDR3 DNA follows: TGTGCCAGCAGCAGCCTGAGCGGGGGGGCCGGGGAGCTGTTTTTT. Protein product: CASSSLSGGAGELFF. J is TRBJ2-2 and V is TRBV9; 10 bases match TRBD2. The CDR3 sequence is 15 residues long. The J segment lost 6 bases and the V segment lost 4 bases, leaving 6 bases of the junction unmatched. The germline CDR1 and CDR2 sequences are SGDLS and YYNGEE.

CDR3 sequence: CASGNAGAKGNTIYF. CDR3 sequence (DNA): TGTGCCAGTGGCAATGCGGGGGCGAAAGGAAACACCATATATTTT. The rearrangement uses TRBV19 and TRBJ1-3, with D possibly matching TRBD1 (6 bases). There are 15 residues in the CDR3. The germline V and J ends were trimmed by 8 bases and 4 bases, with 18 bases remaining between them. Looked up from germline, CDR1 is LNHDA and CDR2 is SQIVND (reference sequence).

This sequence joins TRBV7-3 and TRBJ2-1, with 10 bases fitting TRBD2. Germline lookup yields CDR1 SGHTA and CDR2 FQGTGA. Trimming removed 5 bases from V and 4 bases from J; junction bases left unmatched: 5. The CDR3 is 15 residues long. CDR3 DNA: TGTGCCAGCAGCCCCTCGACTAGCGGGTACAATGAGCAGTTCTTC. As protein: CASSPSTSGYNEQFF. Full variable domain (missing parts from reference TRBV7-3 and TRBJ2-1): GAGVSQTPSNKVTEKGKYVELRCDPISGHTALYWYRQSLGQGPEFLIYFQGTGAADDSGLPNDRFFAVRPEGSVSTLKIQRTERGDSAVYLCASSPSTSGYNEQFFGPGTRLTVL.

This clone was seen a few times. The chain employs TRBV4-3 and TRBJ1-6; no clear D gene. The CDR3 runs 15 residues. Trimming removed 3 bases from V and 7 bases from J, with 13 bases in between. In germline, CDR1 is LGHNA, CDR2 YSLEER. CDR3: CASSQLGGLNSPLHF. The CDR3 coding sequence is TGCGCCAGCAGCCAGCTAGGAGGACTAAATTCACCCCTCCACTTT.

The rearrangement uses TRBV5-4 and TRBJ2-7; 9 bases are shared with TRBD2. Germline V gene lookup returns CDR1 SGHNT and CDR2 YYREEE (reference sequence). V lost 5 bases to trimming and J lost 7 bases; unmatched junction nucleotides: 16. The CDR3 is 16 amino acids. CDR3 region: CASSRPGREGAGEQYF. Written as DNA, the CDR3 is TGTGCCAGCAGTCGCCCCGGGCGGGAGGGCGCGGGGGAGCAGTACTTC.

The V call is TRBV20-1, the J call TRBJ2-3; D is undetermined. The CDR3 contains 11 residues. V lost 3 bases and J 3 bases, leaving 4 bases between the germline ends. The germline gives CDR1 DFQATT, CDR2 SNEGSKA (reference sequence). CDR3 sequence: CSASGTDTQYF. CDR3 DNA sequence: TGCAGTGCTAGCGGGACAGATACGCAGTATTTT.

The chain joins TRBV10-3 to TRBJ1-3, with 8 bases identical to TRBD1. The ends lost 10 bases at V and 1 base at J; junction bases unmatched: 12. Germline V gene data show CDR1 as ENHRY and CDR2 as SYGVKD. The CDR3 is 16 residues long. DNA for the CDR3: TGTGCCACCTGGACAGGGTTTCAACTATCTGGAAACACCATATATTTT. Amino acids: CATWTGFQLSGNTIYF.

The chain has TRBV6-5 and TRBJ1-1; D remains ambiguous. Germline lookup yields CDR1 MNHEY and CDR2 SVGAGI. Trimming shortened V by 0 bases and J by 2 bases, and 10 bases separated the two germline ends. There are 15 residues in the CDR3. The CDR3 nucleotides read TGTGCCAGCAGTTACTCCTATGACACAAACACTGAAGCTTTCTTT. Amino acids: CASSYSYDTNTEAFF.

The chain has TRBV7-3 and TRBJ2-3; the match to TRBD1 covers 8 bases. Trimming at V came to 5 bases and at J to 6 bases, leaving 7 bases not matched to a gene. This CDR3 has 14 residues. CDR1 SGHTA and CDR2 FQGTGA come from the germline V gene. In nucleotides, the CDR3 is TGTGCCAGCAGCCCAAGGACAGGGCGGGATACGCAGTATTTT. Translated: CASSPRTGRDTQYF.